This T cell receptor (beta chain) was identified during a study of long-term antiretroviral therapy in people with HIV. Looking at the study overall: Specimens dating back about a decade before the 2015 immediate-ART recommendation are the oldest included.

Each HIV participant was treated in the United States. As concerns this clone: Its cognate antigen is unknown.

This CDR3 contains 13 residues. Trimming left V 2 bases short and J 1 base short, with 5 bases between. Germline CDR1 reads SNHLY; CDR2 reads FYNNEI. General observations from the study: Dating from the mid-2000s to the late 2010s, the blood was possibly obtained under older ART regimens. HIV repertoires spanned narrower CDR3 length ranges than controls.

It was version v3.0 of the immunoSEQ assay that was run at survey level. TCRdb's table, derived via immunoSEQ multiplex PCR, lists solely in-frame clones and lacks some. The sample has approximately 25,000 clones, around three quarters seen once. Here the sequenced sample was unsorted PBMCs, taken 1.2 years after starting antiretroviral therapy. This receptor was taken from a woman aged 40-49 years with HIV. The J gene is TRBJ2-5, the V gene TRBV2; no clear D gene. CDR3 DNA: TGTGCCAGCAGTGAACAGTTCCAAGAGACCCAGTACTTC. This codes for CASSEQFQETQYF.